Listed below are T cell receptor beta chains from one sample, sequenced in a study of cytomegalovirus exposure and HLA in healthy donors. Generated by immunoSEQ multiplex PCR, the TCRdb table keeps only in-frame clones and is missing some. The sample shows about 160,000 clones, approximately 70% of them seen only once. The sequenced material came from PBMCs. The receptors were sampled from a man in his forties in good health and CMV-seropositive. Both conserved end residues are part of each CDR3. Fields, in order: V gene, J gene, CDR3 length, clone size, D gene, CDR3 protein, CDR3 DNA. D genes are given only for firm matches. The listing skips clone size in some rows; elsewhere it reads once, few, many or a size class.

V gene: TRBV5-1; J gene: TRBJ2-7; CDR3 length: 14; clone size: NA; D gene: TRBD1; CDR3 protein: CASSRGGDSYEQYF; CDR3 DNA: TGCGCCAGCAGCAGAGGGGGCGACTCCTACGAGCAGTACTTC
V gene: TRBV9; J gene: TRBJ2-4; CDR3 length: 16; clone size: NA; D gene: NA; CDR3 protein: CASSTEQGSTKNIQYF; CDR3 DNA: TGTGCCAGCAGCACCGAACAGGGTTCGACCAAAAACATTCAGTACTTC
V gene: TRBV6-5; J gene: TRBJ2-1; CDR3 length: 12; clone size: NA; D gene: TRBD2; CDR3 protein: CASSFPGGRRFF; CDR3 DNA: TGTGCCAGCAGTTTCCCGGGGGGGCGCCGGTTCTTC
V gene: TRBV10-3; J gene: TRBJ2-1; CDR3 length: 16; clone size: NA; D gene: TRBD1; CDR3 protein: CAISAGDRGPYDEQFF; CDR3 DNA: TGTGCCATCAGTGCCGGGGACAGGGGGCCCTACGATGAGCAGTTCTTC
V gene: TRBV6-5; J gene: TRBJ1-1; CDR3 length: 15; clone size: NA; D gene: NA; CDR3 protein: CASSSRGGGDWEAFF; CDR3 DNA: TGTGCCAGCAGTAGCCGGGGGGGTGGGGACTGGGAAGCTTTCTTT
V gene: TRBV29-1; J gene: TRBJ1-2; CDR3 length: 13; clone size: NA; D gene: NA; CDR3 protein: CSVEGAGYYGYTF; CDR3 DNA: TGCAGCGTTGAAGGGGCGGGCTACTATGGCTACACCTTC
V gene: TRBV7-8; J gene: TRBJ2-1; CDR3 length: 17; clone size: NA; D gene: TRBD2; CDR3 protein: CASSLRTASGPYNEQFF; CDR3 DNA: TGTGCCAGCAGCTTACGGACCGCTAGCGGTCCTTACAATGAGCAGTTCTTC
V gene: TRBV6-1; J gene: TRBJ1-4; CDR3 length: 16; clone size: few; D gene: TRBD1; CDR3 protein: CASSEAPGQGPEKLFF; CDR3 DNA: TGTGCCAGCAGTGAAGCACCGGGACAGGGGCCTGAAAAACTGTTTTTT
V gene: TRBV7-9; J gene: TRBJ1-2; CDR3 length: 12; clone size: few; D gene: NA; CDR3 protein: CASSSAPKGYTF; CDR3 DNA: TGTGCCAGCAGCTCCGCGCCGAAAGGCTACACCTTC
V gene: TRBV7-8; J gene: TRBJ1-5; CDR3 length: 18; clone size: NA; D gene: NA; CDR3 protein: CASSLVAASGRLNQPQHF; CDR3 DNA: TGTGCCAGCAGCTTAGTCGCGGCGAGTGGCCGATTAAATCAGCCCCAGCATTTT
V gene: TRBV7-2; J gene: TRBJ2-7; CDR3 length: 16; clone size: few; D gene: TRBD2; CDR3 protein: CASSPRDSGGAYEQYF; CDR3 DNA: TGTGCCAGCAGCCCCCGGGATAGCGGGGGGGCTTACGAGCAGTACTTC
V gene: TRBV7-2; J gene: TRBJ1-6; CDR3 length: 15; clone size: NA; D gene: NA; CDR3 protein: CASSFRTANNSPLHF; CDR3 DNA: TGTGCCAGCAGCTTTCGGACAGCTAATAATTCACCCCTCCACTTT
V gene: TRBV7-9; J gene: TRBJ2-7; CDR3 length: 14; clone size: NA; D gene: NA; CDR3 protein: CSSSSGGRLYEQYF; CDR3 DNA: TGTTCCAGCAGCTCGGGGGGCAGACTCTACGAGCAGTACTTC
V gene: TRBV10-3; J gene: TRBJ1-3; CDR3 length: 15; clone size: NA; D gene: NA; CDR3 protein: CAISEQALSGNTIYF; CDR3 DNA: TGTGCCATCAGTGAACAGGCGCTCTCTGGAAACACCATATATTTT
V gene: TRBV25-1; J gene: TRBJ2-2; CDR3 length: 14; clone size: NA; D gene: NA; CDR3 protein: CASSATGSTGELFF; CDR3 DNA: TGTGCCAGCAGTGCTACAGGGTCCACCGGGGAGCTGTTTTTT
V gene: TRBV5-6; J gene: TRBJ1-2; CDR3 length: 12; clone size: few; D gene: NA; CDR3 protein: CASSFLDRPGIF; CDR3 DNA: TGTGCCAGCAGCTTCCTGGACAGACCGGGGATCTTC
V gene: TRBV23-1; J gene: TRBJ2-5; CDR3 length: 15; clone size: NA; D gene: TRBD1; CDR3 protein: CASSKPAQGWETQYF; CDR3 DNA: TGCGCCAGCAGTAAACCGGCACAGGGGTGGGAGACCCAGTACTTC
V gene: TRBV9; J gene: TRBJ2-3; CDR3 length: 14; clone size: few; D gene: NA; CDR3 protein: CASSVAGVTDTQYF; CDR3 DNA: TGTGCCAGCAGCGTAGCGGGGGTCACAGATACGCAGTATTTT
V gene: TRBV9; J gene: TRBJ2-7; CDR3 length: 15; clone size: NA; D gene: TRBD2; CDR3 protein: CASSVDGGRGYEQYF; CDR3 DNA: TGTGCCAGCAGCGTAGATGGGGGGAGGGGCTACGAGCAGTACTTC
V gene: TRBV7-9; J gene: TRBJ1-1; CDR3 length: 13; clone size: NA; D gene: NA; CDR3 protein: CASSLPQRGGAFF; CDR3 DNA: TGTGCCAGCAGCTTGCCCCAAAGGGGTGGGGCTTTCTTT
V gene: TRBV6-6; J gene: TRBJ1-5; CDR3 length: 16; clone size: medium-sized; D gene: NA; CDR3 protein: CASSYLMAGSNQPQHF; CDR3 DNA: TGTGCCAGCAGTTACTTGATGGCGGGGAGCAATCAGCCCCAGCATTTT
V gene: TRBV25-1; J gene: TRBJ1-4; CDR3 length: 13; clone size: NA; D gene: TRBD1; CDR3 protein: CASSQGGREKLFF; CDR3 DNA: TGTGCCAGCAGCCAAGGGGGCCGGGAAAAACTGTTTTTT
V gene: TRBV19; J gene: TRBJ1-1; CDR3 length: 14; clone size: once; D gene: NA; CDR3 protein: CASTLGVSWTEAFF; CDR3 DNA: TGTGCCAGTACCCTAGGGGTAAGTTGGACTGAAGCTTTCTTT
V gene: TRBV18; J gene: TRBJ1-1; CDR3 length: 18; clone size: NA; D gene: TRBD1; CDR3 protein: CASSPLPWDRGTNTEAFF; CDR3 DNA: TGTGCCAGCTCACCACTTCCGTGGGACAGGGGCACGAACACTGAAGCTTTCTTT